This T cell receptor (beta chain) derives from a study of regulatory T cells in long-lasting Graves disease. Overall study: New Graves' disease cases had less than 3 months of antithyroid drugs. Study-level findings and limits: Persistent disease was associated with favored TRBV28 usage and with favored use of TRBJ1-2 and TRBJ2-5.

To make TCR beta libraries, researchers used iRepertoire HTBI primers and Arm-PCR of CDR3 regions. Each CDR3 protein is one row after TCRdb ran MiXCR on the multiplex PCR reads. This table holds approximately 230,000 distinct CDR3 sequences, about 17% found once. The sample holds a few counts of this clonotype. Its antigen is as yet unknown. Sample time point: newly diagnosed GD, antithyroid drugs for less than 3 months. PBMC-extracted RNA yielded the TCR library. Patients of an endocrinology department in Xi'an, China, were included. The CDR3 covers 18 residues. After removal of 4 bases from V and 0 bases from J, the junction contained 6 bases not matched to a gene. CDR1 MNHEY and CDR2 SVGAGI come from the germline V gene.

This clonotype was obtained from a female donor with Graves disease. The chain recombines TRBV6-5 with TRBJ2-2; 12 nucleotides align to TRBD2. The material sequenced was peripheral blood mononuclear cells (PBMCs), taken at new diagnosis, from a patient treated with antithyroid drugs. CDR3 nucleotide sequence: TGTGCCAGCAGTTCCGGACTAGCGGGACCAGCGAACACCGGGGAGCTGTTTTTT. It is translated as CASSSGLAGPANTGELFF.